Listed here are 25 T cell receptor beta chains from one sample, sequenced in a study of T cell repertoires in cytomegalovirus infection. These receptors lack a known antigen. TCRdb fed the reads into MiXCR, producing one record per CDR3 protein. The data show about half a million distinct CDR3 sequences, 30% to 40% seen once. Sample: cultured PBMCs, taken from culture after CMV antigen stimulation. These TCRs come from a human donor in good health (CMV status not recorded). Some clones in this sample may be carry-over from other donors' samples.

This chain uses TRBV30 with TRBJ1-5, with 7 bases identical to TRBD1. CDR1 and CDR2 (germline): GTSNPN, SVGIG (reference sequence). With 5 bases clipped from V and 7 bases from J, the junction kept 8 bases outside the gene matches. CDR3 size: 13 residues. CDR3 DNA sequence: TGTGCCTGGTCCGGGACAGTCGGCCAGCCCCAGCATTTT. This gives the protein CAWSGTVGQPQHF. Based on the CDR3 plus reference TRBV30 and TRBJ1-5, the full variable domain is SQTIHQWPATLVQPVGSPLSLECTVEGTSNPNLYWYRQAAGRGLQLLFYSVGIGQISSEVPQNLSASRPQDRQFILSSKKLLLSDSGFYLCAWSGTVGQPQHFGDGTRLSIL.

V usage is TRBV29-1 and J usage is TRBJ2-5, with 7 bases that match TRBD2. The germline V gene has CDR1 SQVTM and CDR2 ANQGSEA. With 2 bases clipped from V and 5 bases from J, the junction kept 11 bases outside the gene matches. There are 15 residues in the CDR3. DNA of the CDR3: TGCAGCGTTGAACGGGGCGGGACTACCCGGGAGACCCAGTACTTC. Protein product: CSVERGGTTRETQYF.

This clonotype was observed a few times. The genes are TRBV10-3 and TRBJ2-1; 8 bases are shared with TRBD2. The CDR3 is 15 amino acids. Germline V CDR1 and CDR2: ENHRY, SYGVKD. With V trimmed by 4 bases and J by 6 bases, 8 bases remained unmatched. The CDR3 here is CAISGGSGTSNEQFF. DNA of the CDR3: TGTGCCATCAGTGGAGGTAGCGGGACCTCCAATGAGCAGTTCTTC.

The chain is built from TRBV30 and TRBJ2-1, with D hard to call. Germline assignment: CDR1 GTSNPN and CDR2 SVGIG (reference sequence). V lost 0 bases and J lost 5, with 8 bases in between. The CDR3 runs 13 residues. The CDR3 DNA reads TGTGCCTGGAGTGTTTTCCCGAACAATGAGCAGTTCTTC. It encodes CAWSVFPNNEQFF. The whole variable domain, filled in from reference TRBV30 and TRBJ2-1, reads SQTIHQWPATLVQPVGSPLSLECTVEGTSNPNLYWYRQAAGRGLQLLFYSVGIGQISSEVPQNLSASRPQDRQFILSSKKLLLSDSGFYLCAWSVFPNNEQFFGPGTRLTVL.

The chain recombines TRBV19 with TRBJ2-7, with a tentative D call TRBD1 (6 bases). There are 14 residues in the CDR3. Germline-derived CDR1 and CDR2 are LNHDA and SQIVND (reference sequence). Trimming left V 3 bases short and J 6 bases short, with 15 bases between. CDR3 loop: CASSMWGRNSEQYF. As DNA, the CDR3 is TGTGCCAGTAGTATGTGGGGGCGCAATTCCGAGCAGTACTTC.

This clonotype turned up a few times. CDR3 in DNA: TGTGCCAGCAGCTTAAGTTTTGAGGATACGCAGTATTTT. This codes for CASSLSFEDTQYF. The chain has TRBV7-3 and TRBJ2-3; D remains ambiguous. The CDR3 spans 13 residues. In germline, CDR1 is SGHTA, CDR2 FQGTGA. The germline V and J ends were trimmed by 1 base and 6 bases, with 8 bases remaining between them.

The sample holds a few counts of this clonotype. The genes are TRBV27 and TRBJ2-2; 8 positions agree with TRBD1. The CDR3 contains 15 residues. Germline lookup yields CDR1 MNHEY and CDR2 SMNVEV (reference sequence). V was clipped by 8 bases and J by 2 bases; unmatched bases: 7. CDR3 sequence reads: CASGSDRANTGELFF. The CDR3, as DNA: TGTGCCAGCGGATCGGACAGGGCCAACACCGGGGAGCTGTTTTTT.

The V gene is TRBV7-2, the J gene TRBJ2-1, with 8 bases lining up with TRBD1. Trimming took 0 bases from V and 10 from J; bases not matched to a gene: 2. Germline lookup yields CDR1 SGHTA and CDR2 FQGNSA. CDR3 size: 13 residues. The CDR3 region has the DNA TGTGCCAGCAGCTTAGCGGGGACAGGCGAGCAGTTCTTC. This gives the protein CASSLAGTGEQFF.

The genes are TRBV27 and TRBJ2-7; 10 positions match TRBD2. J gave up 4 bases and V 2 bases, and 5 bases lay outside the gene matches. Germline CDR1 and CDR2: MNHEY and SMNVEV (reference sequence). CDR3 length: 15 amino acids. The CDR3 DNA reads TGTGCCAGCAGTTTACGGGCTAGCGGGAGTTACGAGCAGTACGTC. Translated, it gives CASSLRASGSYEQYV.

Note on this clonotype: The junction does not match germline at one end; this may be a read error. The CDR3 reads CASSSLREVYNERFF. CDR3 DNA sequence: TGTGCCAGCAGCTCCCTCCGAGAAGTTTACAATGAGCGGTTCTTC. The chain joins TRBV7-9 to TRBJ2-1; the D is unclear. Germline values: CDR1 SEHNR, CDR2 FQNEAQ (reference sequence). The CDR3 extends over 15 amino acids.

In this sample, this clonotype turned up a few times. The chain carries TRBV10-3 and TRBJ2-7; D is uncertain. The CDR3 loop spans 14 amino acids. V was shortened by 3 bases and J by 4 bases, with 13 bases between the two germline ends. Per the germline V gene, CDR1 is ENHRY and CDR2 is SYGVKD. The CDR3 nucleotides read TGTGCCATCAGTGACTCGCTGGCCGGTTACGAGCAGTACGTC. Its translation is CAISDSLAGYEQYV.

This clonotype showed up just a few times. This rearrangement joins TRBV28 to TRBJ1-1, with D possibly matching TRBD1 (6 bases). Trimming took off 5 bases at V and 11 bases at J, with 24 bases between the two ends. CDR1 is MDHEN, CDR2 SYDVKM, per germline. The CDR3 extends over 15 amino acids. CDR3 coding DNA: TGTGCCAGCAGTCTGCCCGTCTCAGGGGCCAGGGTGGCTTTCTTT. This sequence encodes CASSLPVSGARVAFF.

This clonotype appeared a few times. V and J are TRBV7-2 and TRBJ2-3, with D possibly matching TRBD1 (5 bases). Germline CDR1 SGHTA, CDR2 FQGNSA. Trimming shortened V by 1 base and J by 2 bases, and 13 bases separated the two germline ends. CDR3 length: 16 amino acids. This CDR3 is CASSLDGAGFTDTQYF. CDR3 nucleotide sequence: TGTGCCAGCAGCTTAGATGGGGCCGGATTCACAGATACGCAGTATTTT.

The gene calls are TRBV6-2 or TRBV6-3 and TRBJ2-1; possible D gene TRBD1, 5 bases. This CDR3 has 14 residues. In germline, CDR1 is MNHEY, CDR2 SVGEGT. The V end lost 3 bases, the J end lost 5 bases, and 11 bases lay between the germline ends. CDR3 sequence (DNA): TGTGCCAGCAGTTATCAGGGCCCACACAATGAGCAGTTCTTC. It translates to CASSYQGPHNEQFF.

This clonotype occurred a few times. The rearrangement uses TRBV20-1 and TRBJ1-3; no clear D gene. The germline V gene encodes CDR1 DFQATT and CDR2 SNEGSKA (reference sequence). V lost 4 bases, J lost 6 bases, and 13 bases lay in between. This CDR3 contains 13 residues. The CDR3 region is CSATDLGENTIYF. CDR3 in DNA: TGCAGTGCTACCGACCTGGGTGAAAACACCATATATTTT.

This clonotype was detected a few times. J is TRBJ2-7 and V is TRBV28; 9 nucleotides align to TRBD2. The germline CDR1 and CDR2 sequences are MDHEN and SYDVKM. V was pared by 4 bases and J by 3 bases, with 4 bases of the junction left unmatched. The CDR3 has 14 amino acids. The CDR3 DNA sequence: TGTGCCAGCAGTTCGACTAGCGGAAGCTACGAGCAGTACTTC. This sequence encodes CASSSTSGSYEQYF.

The rearrangement links TRBV20-1 to TRBJ1-1; D is uncertain. Germline V CDR1 and CDR2: DFQATT, SNEGSKA (reference sequence). V dropped 7 bases and J dropped 1 base, with 19 bases sitting between them. The CDR3 extends over 15 amino acids. DNA for the CDR3: TGCAGTGTCAGAGCGGGCGGGTCAGGGAACACTGAAGCTTTCTTT. Protein sequence: CSVRAGGSGNTEAFF.

This clonotype was found a few times. The rearrangement joins TRBV11-2 to TRBJ2-6; D possibly corresponds to TRBD1 (6 bases). This CDR3 is 14 amino acids long. The germline gives CDR1 SGHAT, CDR2 FQNNGV. V was clipped by 8 bases and J by 0 bases, with 8 bases between them. CDR3 loop: CASVGASGANVLTF. The CDR3 region has the DNA TGTGCCAGCGTGGGGGCCTCTGGGGCCAACGTCCTGACTTTC.

This chain links TRBV11-1 with TRBJ2-2; the D is unclear. The length of the CDR3 is 13 residues. V lost 5 bases, J lost 6 bases, and 10 bases lay in between. Germline V gene data show CDR1 as SGHAT and CDR2 as FQDESV (reference sequence). The CDR3 bases are TGTGCCAGCAGCCACGACCACTCCGGGGAGCTGTTTTTT. This sequence encodes CASSHDHSGELFF. Full variable domain (outside the CDR3, taken from reference TRBV11-1 and TRBJ2-2): EAEVAQSPRYKITEKSQAVAFWCDPISGHATLYWYRQILGQGPELLVQFQDESVVDDSQLPKDRFSAERLKGVDSTLKIQPAELGDSAMYLCASSHDHSGELFFGEGSRLTVL.

The chain employs TRBV5-1 and TRBJ1-2; unclear D gene. This CDR3 region has 16 residues. CDR1 and CDR2 from the germline V gene are SGHRS and YFSETQ. Trimming pared 0 bases from V and 4 bases from J, leaving 16 bases between. CDR3 sequence (DNA): TGCGCCAGCAGCTTGGCCTCCCCCGCTGGGAGCTATGGCTACACCTTC. Protein: CASSLASPAGSYGYTF. Full variable domain (missing parts from reference TRBV5-1 and TRBJ1-2): KAGVTQTPRYLIKTRGQQVTLSCSPISGHRSVSWYQQTPGQGLQFLFEYFSETQRNKGNFPGRFSGRQFSNSRSEMNVSTLELGDSALYLCASSLASPAGSYGYTFGSGTRLTVV.

This clonotype has more than one count but fewer than ten. This chain joins TRBV27 and TRBJ2-2, with 7 bases aligning to TRBD1. There are 13 residues in the CDR3. Germline V gene lookup returns CDR1 MNHEY and CDR2 SMNVEV (reference sequence). V was clipped by 7 bases and J by 1 base; unmatched bases: 0. Here the CDR3 reads CASTGGNTGELFF. In DNA, the CDR3 is TGTGCCAGCACAGGGGGGAACACCGGGGAGCTGTTTTTT.

CDR3 sequence (DNA): TGTGCCAGCAGTGATATAGGGGCAGGGGAAAAGGCGTCCCAGCATTTT. This encodes CASSDIGAGEKASQHF. The chain has TRBV27 and TRBJ1-5, with D possibly TRBD1 on 6 matching bases. CDR3 length equals 16 residues. Germline-derived CDR1 and CDR2 are MNHEY and SMNVEV (reference sequence). The V end lost 5 bases, the J end lost 11 bases, and 25 bases lay between the germline ends.

CDR3 sequence: CASSLVGGLYNEQFF. The CDR3 DNA reads TGCGCCAGCAGCTTGGTAGGGGGCCTCTACAATGAGCAGTTCTTC. The chain links TRBV5-1 to TRBJ2-1; 7 nucleotides align to TRBD1. CDR1 and CDR2 from the germline V gene are SGHRS and YFSETQ. The V and J ends lost 0 bases and 3 bases, in that order; junction bases with no gene match: 3. The length of the CDR3 is 15 residues.

This chain joins TRBV7-2 and TRBJ2-7; D might be TRBD2 (5 bases). The CDR3 has 14 amino acids. Germline values: CDR1 SGHTA, CDR2 FQGNSA. Trimming cost V 4 bases and J 4 bases, with 14 bases left between them. CDR3 sequence reads: CASSWNSGNYEQYF. The CDR3 nucleotides are TGTGCCAGCAGCTGGAACTCGGGGAATTACGAGCAGTACTTC.

By proportion, this clonotype is large. The chain combines TRBV7-2 with TRBJ2-1; 7 positions match TRBD2. CDR3 size: 14 residues. The J segment lost 7 bases and the V segment lost 4 bases, leaving 7 bases of the junction unmatched. Germline V gene sequence: CDR1 SGHTA, CDR2 FQGNSA. CDR3 sequence reads: CASSSDFSGNEQFF. CDR3 bases: TGTGCCAGCAGCTCCGATTTTAGCGGGAATGAGCAGTTCTTC. Variable domain in full (rest from reference TRBV7-2 and TRBJ2-1): GAGVSQSPSNKVTEKGKDVELRCDPISGHTALYWYRQSLGQGLEFLIYFQGNSAPDKSGLPSDRFSAERTGGSVSTLTIQRTQQEDSAVYLCASSSDFSGNEQFFGPGTRLTVL.